The 31 T cell receptor beta chains reported below all come from one sample, sequenced in a study of T-cell reconstitution after alpha-beta-depleted transplantation in children. For TCRbeta, the library was prepared with unique molecular identifiers. TCRdb re-called the PCR reads through MiXCR, storing one row per CDR3 protein. This sample yields about 420,000 distinct CDR3 sequences, of which about a sixth are seen a single time; approximately 28% belongs to the top ten. This specimen consisted of PBMCs, mostly from graft donor cells, obtained 360 days after TCRalphabeta/CD19-depleted stem cell transplant. These receptors were obtained from a boy in the first two years of life who had a stem cell transplant for Wiskott-Aldrich syndrome, so the T cells may come from the graft donor.

The V gene is TRBV29-1, the J gene TRBJ2-6; D possibly corresponds to TRBD2 (5 bases). The CDR3 length is 12 residues. V shed 7 bases and J shed 12 bases, with 16 bases lying between them. CDR1 and CDR2 (germline): SQVTM, ANQGSEA. CDR3 DNA: TGCAGCGCTGGATACGGCCGGGGCGTCCTGACTTTC. Its translation: CSAGYGRGVLTF.

This chain joins TRBV30 and TRBJ1-1; D uncertain. In germline, CDR1 is GTSNPN, CDR2 SVGIG (reference sequence). This CDR3 is built from 12 residues. V lost 5 bases and J lost 1, with 8 bases in between. The CDR3 DNA is TGTGCCTGGGGGCGGACGAACACTGAAGCTTTCTTT. Translated, it gives CAWGRTNTEAFF.

The sample holds a few counts of this clonotype. The chain couples TRBV20-1 to TRBJ2-7; maybe TRBD2 (6 bases). The CDR3 length is 14 residues. The germline gives CDR1 DFQATT, CDR2 SNEGSKA (reference sequence). V was pared by 3 bases and J by 9 bases, with 21 bases between. The DNA for the CDR3 is TGCAGTGCTAGGGGACTCGGGTTGTCGGGACCGCAGTACTTC. It translates to CSARGLGLSGPQYF.

The chain links TRBV29-1 to TRBJ2-7; 8 bases line up with TRBD1. Germline-derived CDR1 and CDR2 are SQVTM and ANQGSEA. The CDR3 runs to 13 residues. J gave up 5 bases and V 5 bases, and 8 bases lay outside the gene matches. The CDR3 region has the DNA TGCAGCGTTCGCGCGACAGGGGAGGACGAGCAGTACTTC. Its protein is CSVRATGEDEQYF.

The rearrangement links TRBV12-3 or TRBV12-4 to TRBJ2-3; 7 bases are shared with TRBD2. V shed 3 bases, J shed 4 bases, and the junction held 4 bases outside the gene matches. The CDR3 length is 14 residues. The CDR3 DNA is TGTGCCAGCAGTTTTGCGGGAGAGGCAGATACGCAGTATTTT. It is translated as CASSFAGEADTQYF.

J is TRBJ1-1 and V is TRBV20-1; weak D call: TRBD1 (6 bases). V was cut by 1 base and J by 0 bases, with 12 bases left in between. In germline, CDR1 is DFQATT, CDR2 SNEGSKA (reference sequence). The CDR3 runs 15 residues. The CDR3 coding sequence is TGCAGTGCTAGAGGCTACAGGGTTATGAACACTGAAGCTTTCTTT. Its translation: CSARGYRVMNTEAFF.

This clonotype was counted between two and nine times. The chain links TRBV4-3 to TRBJ2-1, with a tentative D call TRBD1 (5 bases). Germline CDR1 and CDR2: LGHNA and YSLEER. V lost 4 bases and J lost 3, with 16 bases in between. CDR3 length: 16 residues. CDR3 coding DNA: TGCGCCAGCAGCCGCCGTATAGGGGTTAGCTACAATGAGCAGTTCTTC. Translation: CASSRRIGVSYNEQFF.

The chain employs TRBV4-1 and TRBJ1-6, with 10 bases fitting TRBD1. V lost 4 bases, J lost 8 bases, and 8 bases stayed unmatched. Germline CDR1 reads MGHRA; CDR2 reads YSYEKL. The CDR3 has 16 amino acids. This chain's CDR3 is CASSLWGTGADSPLHF. The CDR3 DNA reads TGCGCCAGCAGCCTTTGGGGGACAGGGGCCGATTCACCCCTCCACTTT.

This chain links TRBV6-5 with TRBJ1-5; maybe TRBD1 (6 bases). The germline V gene encodes CDR1 MNHEY and CDR2 SVGAGI. The V end lost 5 bases, the J end lost 6 bases, and 11 bases lay between the germline ends. The length of the CDR3 is 13 residues. The CDR3 bases are TGTGCCAGCAGTCGGGGGGCGAGTCAGCCCCAGCATTTT. Its translation: CASSRGASQPQHF.

A few counts support this clonotype. This sequence joins TRBV5-1 and TRBJ2-1, with 9 positions matching TRBD1. The CDR3 spans 16 residues. Germline V gene data show CDR1 as SGHRS and CDR2 as YFSETQ. The J segment lost 4 bases and the V segment lost 1 base, leaving 6 bases of the junction unmatched. CDR3 nucleotide sequence: TGCGCCAGCAGCTTGAGAACAGGGGGCTTTTACAATGAGCAGTTCTTC. It specifies CASSLRTGGFYNEQFF.

The genes are TRBV5-1 and TRBJ1-4; 9 bases are shared with TRBD1. Trimming at V came to 7 bases and at J to 5 bases, leaving 12 bases not matched to a gene. CDR1 is SGHRS and CDR2 is YFSETQ in the germline V gene. The CDR3 covers 16 residues. In nucleotides, the CDR3 is TGCGCCAGCCGAGCGGGACAGGGCTTAAGAAATGAAAAACTGTTTTTT. Amino acid sequence: CASRAGQGLRNEKLFF.

Concerning this clonotype itself: The junction shows a germline mismatch at one end, possibly a read error. The chain links TRBV7-6 to TRBJ2-1; 10 bases fit TRBD2. CDR1 SGHVS and CDR2 FNYEAQ come from the germline V gene. The CDR3 covers 17 residues. CDR3 residues: CPSSLLILAGGDNEQFF. The CDR3 coding sequence is TGTCCCAGCAGCTTGCTTATTTTAGCGGGAGGAGACAATGAGCAGTTCTTC.

This chain links TRBV5-1 with TRBJ1-2; tentative D call: TRBD1 (6 bases). Germline assignment: CDR1 SGHRS and CDR2 YFSETQ. The CDR3 covers 16 residues. The V gene lost 1 base and the J gene lost 2 bases, with 15 bases spanning the gap. The CDR3 region is CASSLTPGTRNYGYTF. CDR3 bases: TGCGCCAGCAGCTTGACGCCCGGGACAAGAAACTATGGCTACACCTTC.

This clonotype has just a few counts. The chain joins TRBV2 to TRBJ2-2, with D maybe TRBD1 (6 bases). CDR1 is SNHLY and CDR2 is FYNNEI in the germline V gene. The CDR3 has 17 amino acids. V was trimmed by 6 bases and J by 1 base, leaving 18 bases between them. Here the CDR3 DNA reads TGTGCCAGCAGCCAGCTGGGACACCAAAGGAACACCGGGGAGCTGTTTTTT. It translates to CASSQLGHQRNTGELFF.

There are a few counts of this clonotype. The V gene is TRBV11-2, the J gene TRBJ2-7; no reliable D call. Trimming shortened V by 5 bases and J by 0 bases, and 14 bases separated the two germline ends. Germline assignment: CDR1 SGHAT and CDR2 FQNNGV. CDR3 size: 15 residues. This chain's CDR3 is CASSLLRVSSYEQYF. The CDR3, as DNA: TGTGCCAGCAGCCTACTACGGGTTAGCTCCTACGAGCAGTACTTC.

V and J are TRBV20-1 and TRBJ1-5; D may be TRBD1 (6 bases). V shed 6 bases and J shed 3 bases, with 9 bases lying between them. This CDR3 has 12 residues. CDR1 is DFQATT and CDR2 is SNEGSKA in the germline V gene (reference sequence). The CDR3: CSAQGTNQPQHF. DNA for the CDR3: TGCAGTGCACAGGGAACCAATCAGCCCCAGCATTTT.

This clonotype was found a few times. This chain connects TRBV29-1 to TRBJ2-7; 8 positions agree with TRBD1. The CDR3 runs 13 residues. Per the germline V gene, CDR1 is SQVTM and CDR2 is ANQGSEA. Trimming removed 4 bases from V and 2 bases from J; junction bases left unmatched: 4. For the CDR3, the DNA is TGCAGCGTTGTCTCCAGGGGGCCCTACGAGCAGTACTTC. Residues: CSVVSRGPYEQYF.

V is TRBV19 and J is TRBJ2-3; D unclear. The CDR3 is made up of 13 amino acids. V lost 6 bases to trimming and J lost 4 bases, with 11 bases between them. Per germline, CDR1 LNHDA and CDR2 SQIVND (reference sequence). CDR3 amino acids: CASRSDPSDTQYF. The CDR3, as DNA: TGTGCCAGTAGAAGCGACCCCTCAGATACGCAGTATTTT.

V usage is TRBV24-1 and J usage is TRBJ2-3; weak D call: TRBD2 (5 bases). V was trimmed by 12 bases and J by 0 bases, leaving 24 bases between them. Germline assignment: CDR1 KGHDR and CDR2 SFDVKD. This CDR3 contains 17 residues. Written as DNA, the CDR3 is TGTGCCTGTCATAAGTGGGAGCCCAATTCTAGCACAGATACGCAGTATTTT. Translated: CACHKWEPNSSTDTQYF.

There are a few counts of this clonotype. The rearrangement joins TRBV5-6 to TRBJ1-6, with 12 bases that match TRBD1. Per the germline V gene, CDR1 is SGHDT and CDR2 is YYEEEE. The CDR3 runs to 15 residues. V lost 4 bases to trimming and J lost 10 bases; unmatched junction nucleotides: 6. The CDR3 DNA reads as TGTGCCAGCAGCATACCGGGACAGGGGGCCTCACCCCTCCACTTT. Encoded protein: CASSIPGQGASPLHF.

This clonotype appeared a few times. V is TRBV7-7 and J is TRBJ2-1; perhaps TRBD2 as D (6 bases). In germline, CDR1 is SSHAT, CDR2 FNYEAQ (reference sequence). This CDR3 contains 14 residues. Trimming pared 5 bases from V and 6 bases from J, leaving 14 bases between. CDR3 nucleotides: TGTGCCAGCAGCCCGTCGACTAGGGTCAATGAGCAGTTCTTC. Its translation is CASSPSTRVNEQFF.

This clonotype was detected only a few times. This chain uses TRBV11-2 with TRBJ2-7; D possibly corresponds to TRBD1 (8 bases). Between the trimmed V and J ends, which lost 5 bases and 1 base, there was a span of 15 bases. CDR1 is SGHAT, CDR2 FQNNGV, per germline. The CDR3 covers 15 residues. The CDR3 nucleotides read TGTGCCAGCAGCAAGGGGGGGACAGGATCCTACGAGCAGTACTTC. Its translation is CASSKGGTGSYEQYF.

This clonotype has just a few counts. J is TRBJ1-1 and V is TRBV20-1; D not resolved. Germline values: CDR1 DFQATT, CDR2 SNEGSKA (reference sequence). The CDR3 runs 11 residues. V lost 1 base and J lost 10, with 10 bases in between. The CDR3 loop reads CSARVKEGAFF. The CDR3 DNA sequence: TGCAGTGCTAGAGTAAAGGAAGGAGCTTTCTTT.

This clonotype was detected only a few times. V is TRBV12-3 or TRBV12-4 and J is TRBJ2-3; D gene uncertain. V was cut by 2 bases and J by 4 bases, with 7 bases left in between. CDR3 length: 13 amino acids. The CDR3 protein is CASSLQAPDTQYF. CDR3 bases: TGTGCCAGCAGTTTACAGGCTCCAGATACGCAGTATTTT.

In its sample, this clonotype was seen a few times. The CDR3 DNA is TGTGCCAGCAGTCCAAGACCGGGACAGGGCTATCAGCCCCAGCATTTT. Its protein product is CASSPRPGQGYQPQHF. The chain uses TRBV27 and TRBJ1-5, with TRBD1 matching over 9 bases. From germline, CDR1 is MNHEY and CDR2 SMNVEV (reference sequence). The CDR3 spans 16 residues. Trimming removed 5 bases from V and 5 bases from J; junction bases left unmatched: 10.

This clonotype was found a few times. The chain has TRBV14 and TRBJ2-4, with D maybe TRBD1 (5 bases). The CDR3 is 12 residues long. Germline CDR1 SGHDN, CDR2 FVKESK. V was shortened by 4 bases and J by 12 bases, with 13 bases between the two germline ends. This CDR3 reads CASSPTGRTQYF. DNA for the CDR3: TGTGCCAGCAGCCCCACAGGTCGGACTCAGTACTTC.

A few counts support this clonotype. The chain carries TRBV29-1 and TRBJ1-1, with D hard to call. Trimming cost V 6 bases and J 7 bases, with 9 bases left between them. Germline CDR1 is SQVTM and CDR2 is ANQGSEA. The CDR3 is made up of 10 amino acids. The CDR3 region has the DNA TGCAGCGTGTTCCAGGTTGAAGCTTTCTTT. Its protein product is CSVFQVEAFF.

The chain carries TRBV30 and TRBJ2-6; a possible D gene is TRBD1 (6 bases). Germline loops: CDR1 GTSNPN, CDR2 SVGIG (reference sequence). Trimming took off 1 base at V and 4 bases at J, with 11 bases between the two ends. CDR3 size: 15 residues. The CDR3 reads CAWSAGTLGANVLTF. The DNA of the CDR3 is TGTGCCTGGAGTGCGGGGACATTGGGGGCCAACGTCCTGACTTTC.

The chain carries TRBV5-1 and TRBJ2-1; D not resolved. CDR1 is SGHRS, CDR2 YFSETQ, per germline. Trimming shortened V by 6 bases and J by 10 bases, and 20 bases separated the two germline ends. CDR3 length: 14 residues. For the CDR3, the DNA is TGCGCCAGCAAACCAAGGGTCACGCTACTAGAGCAGTTCTTC. This codes for CASKPRVTLLEQFF. Supplemented by reference TRBV5-1 and TRBJ2-1, the full variable domain reads KAGVTQTPRYLIKTRGQQVTLSCSPISGHRSVSWYQQTPGQGLQFLFEYFSETQRNKGNFPGRFSGRQFSNSRSEMNVSTLELGDSALYLCASKPRVTLLEQFFGPGTRLTVL.

This clonotype was found a few times. This chain links TRBV4-3 with TRBJ2-7, with 8 bases identical to TRBD1. CDR1 and CDR2 from the germline V gene are LGHNA and YSLEER. The CDR3 is 16 residues long. J gave up 2 bases and V 0 bases, and 6 bases lay outside the gene matches. CDR3 DNA sequence: TGCGCCAGCAGCCAAGATCGGACAGGGAGGACCTACGAGCAGTACTTC. It specifies CASSQDRTGRTYEQYF.

J is TRBJ2-7 and V is TRBV7-9; 8 positions agree with TRBD1. The germline gives CDR1 SEHNR, CDR2 FQNEAQ (reference sequence). With 5 bases clipped from V and 4 bases from J, the junction kept 7 bases outside the gene matches. The CDR3 is made up of 14 amino acids. CDR3 protein: CASSPRTGKYEQYF. For the CDR3, the DNA is TGTGCCAGCAGCCCCAGGACAGGGAAGTACGAGCAGTACTTC.